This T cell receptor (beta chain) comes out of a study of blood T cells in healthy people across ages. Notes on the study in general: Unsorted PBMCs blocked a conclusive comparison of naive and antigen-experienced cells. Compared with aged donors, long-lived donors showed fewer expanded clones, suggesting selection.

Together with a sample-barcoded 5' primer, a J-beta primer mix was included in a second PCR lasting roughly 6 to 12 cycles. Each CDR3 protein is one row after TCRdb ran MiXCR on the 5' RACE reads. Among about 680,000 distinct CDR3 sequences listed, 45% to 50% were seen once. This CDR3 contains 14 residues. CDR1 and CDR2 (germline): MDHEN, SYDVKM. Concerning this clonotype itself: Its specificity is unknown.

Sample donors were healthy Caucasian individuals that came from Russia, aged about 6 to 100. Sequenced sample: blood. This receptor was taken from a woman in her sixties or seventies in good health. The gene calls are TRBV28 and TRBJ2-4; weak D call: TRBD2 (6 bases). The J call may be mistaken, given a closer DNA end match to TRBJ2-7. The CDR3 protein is CASSAASDWGEQYF. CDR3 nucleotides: TGTGCCAGCAGTGCCGCTAGCGATTGGGGCGAGCAGTACTTC.